One and the same sample provided the 30 T cell receptor beta chains below, sequenced in a study of blood T cell repertoires in COVID-19. TCRdb keeps only in-frame clones here, not all; method: immunoSEQ multiplex PCR. The top ten clones hold roughly 12% of a sample with approximately 130,000 clones, 65% to 90% of them seen once. The specimen was peripheral blood. Receptors originate from a human donor in a cohort sampled during active COVID-19.

The chain has TRBV5-1 and TRBJ2-5; D is undetermined. Germline loops: CDR1 SGHRS, CDR2 YFSETQ. The length of the CDR3 is 17 residues. Trimming pared 0 bases from V and 5 bases from J, leaving 20 bases between. Written as DNA, the CDR3 is TGCGCCAGCAGCTTGGCCACCTCAGCCTCTTTGAGGGAGACCCAGTACTTC. Protein sequence: CASSLATSASLRETQYF.

This chain joins TRBV14 and TRBJ1-4; 10 nucleotides agree with TRBD1. Germline V gene data show CDR1 as SGHDN and CDR2 as FVKESK. The CDR3 spans 15 residues. The V segment lost 4 bases and the J segment 9 bases; nucleotides outside the gene matches: 8. Here the CDR3 DNA reads TGTGCCAGCAGCCTCCCCGGGACAGGGGTCAAAAAACTGTTTTTT. It yields the protein CASSLPGTGVKKLFF.

To note about this clone: Other DNA sequences in this specimen translate into the identical CDR3. This chain joins TRBV6-5 and TRBJ1-1; perhaps TRBD1 as D (5 bases). V dropped 2 bases and J dropped 2 bases, with 6 bases sitting between them. CDR1 and CDR2 from the germline V gene are MNHEY and SVGAGI. The CDR3 contains 13 residues. This CDR3 is CASSYTGNTEAFF. CDR3 sequence (DNA): TGTGCCAGCAGTTACACAGGAAACACTGAAGCTTTCTTT.

The chain recombines TRBV2 with TRBJ2-3, with D possibly matching TRBD2 (6 bases). Germline values: CDR1 SNHLY, CDR2 FYNNEI. The CDR3 consists of 13 residues. V lost 4 bases and J lost 2, with 7 bases in between. As DNA, the CDR3 is TGTGCCAGCAGTGTGGACTACACAGATACGCAGTATTTT. The encoded protein is CASSVDYTDTQYF.

The J gene is TRBJ1-5, the V gene TRBV5-6, with D uncertain. The V end was cut by 6 bases, the J end by 7 bases, with 14 bases between. This CDR3 is 13 amino acids long. Germline V gene sequence: CDR1 SGHDT, CDR2 YYEEEE. CDR3 nucleotide sequence: TGTGCCAGCATCCCTCCAATCGAGCAGCCCCAGCATTTT. Translation: CASIPPIEQPQHF.

This clone came up once. The chain couples TRBV27 to TRBJ1-5; TRBD1 matches at 8 bases. With 6 bases clipped from V and 6 bases from J, the junction kept 4 bases outside the gene matches. This CDR3 is built from 13 residues. From germline, CDR1 is MNHEY and CDR2 SMNVEV (reference sequence). CDR3 sequence (DNA): TGTGCCAGCAGCAGACAGGGGAGTCAGCCCCAGCATTTT. It is translated as CASSRQGSQPQHF.

The V and J genes are TRBV19 and TRBJ2-3; possibly TRBD1 for D (6 bases). V was cut by 1 base and J by 2 bases, with 10 bases left in between. CDR1 is LNHDA and CDR2 is SQIVND in the germline V gene (reference sequence). The CDR3 extends over 15 amino acids. CDR3 coding DNA: TGTGCCAGTAGTATAGCTCAGGGGAACACAGATACGCAGTATTTT. Its protein is CASSIAQGNTDTQYF.

V is TRBV28 and J is TRBJ2-1; 7 nucleotides match TRBD2. V trimming: 5 bases; J trimming: 9 bases; junction bases outside the gene matches: 10. This CDR3 region has 14 residues. CDR1 and CDR2 (germline): MDHEN, SYDVKM. DNA of the CDR3: TGTGCCAGCAGTGACCCGGGACTACGGCGTGAGCAGTTCTTC. It codes for CASSDPGLRREQFF.

This clone is a singleton in its sample. The rearrangement links TRBV7-2 to TRBJ1-1; 10 positions agree with TRBD1. CDR3 length: 14 residues. CDR1 is SGHTA and CDR2 is FQGNSA in the germline V gene. The J segment lost 3 bases and the V segment lost 6 bases, leaving 4 bases of the junction unmatched. CDR3 nucleotide sequence: TGTGCCAGCAGGGCCGGGACAGGGGACACTGAAGCTTTCTTT. Translating it yields CASRAGTGDTEAFF. The whole variable domain, remainder taken from reference TRBV7-2 and TRBJ1-1, is GAGVSQSPSNKVTEKGKDVELRCDPISGHTALYWYRQSLGQGLEFLIYFQGNSAPDKSGLPSDRFSAERTGGSVSTLTIQRTQQEDSAVYLCASRAGTGDTEAFFGQGTRLTVV.

The chain uses TRBV4-1 and TRBJ1-4; D is unresolved. Trimming shortened V by 3 bases and J by 5 bases, and 19 bases separated the two germline ends. Germline V CDR1 and CDR2: MGHRA, YSYEKL. This CDR3 is 17 amino acids long. The CDR3 DNA reads as TGCGCCAGCAGCCAGCGGGAAGGGAGCATTGGAAATGAAAAACTGTTTTTT. Its translation is CASSQREGSIGNEKLFF.

The chain couples TRBV18 to TRBJ2-3, with unresolved D. With 2 bases removed from V and 0 bases from J, the gap between germline ends came to 9 bases. The germline CDR1 and CDR2 sequences are KGHSH and LQKENI. The CDR3 has 15 amino acids. The CDR3 DNA sequence: TGTGCCAGCTCACCAGTAACAGTAAGCACAGATACGCAGTATTTT. Amino acids: CASSPVTVSTDTQYF. The whole variable domain, filled in from reference TRBV18 and TRBJ2-3, reads NAGVMQNPRHLVRRRGQEARLRCSPMKGHSHVYWYRQLPEEGLKFMVYLQKENIIDESGMPKERFSAEFPKEGPSILRIQQVVRGDSAAYFCASSPVTVSTDTQYFGPGTRLTVL.

V gene TRBV7-2 combines with J gene TRBJ1-5; 7 bases fit TRBD1. Per the germline V gene, CDR1 is SGHTA and CDR2 is FQGNSA. The ends lost 5 bases at V and 4 bases at J; junction bases unmatched: 8. CDR3 length: 15 residues. The CDR3 is CASSHDREWNQPQHF. CDR3 nucleotides: TGTGCCAGCAGCCACGACAGGGAGTGGAATCAGCCCCAGCATTTT.

The CDR3 protein is CASSPSGAPGGLTDTQYF. The CDR3 DNA is TGCGCCAGCAGCCCGTCAGGGGCCCCGGGCGGGCTCACAGATACGCAGTATTTT. This rearrangement joins TRBV4-3 to TRBJ2-3, with a possible D match to TRBD1 (6 bases). The CDR3 spans 18 residues. Between the trimmed V and J ends, which lost 4 bases and 2 bases, there was a span of 22 bases. Germline CDR1 is LGHNA and CDR2 is YSLEER.

V gene TRBV5-1 combines with J gene TRBJ2-3; D not certain. The ends were cut back, 0 bases at V and 2 bases at J, with 7 bases in the middle. Per the germline V gene, CDR1 is SGHRS and CDR2 is YFSETQ. CDR3 length equals 14 residues. CDR3 sequence (DNA): TGCGCCAGCAGCTTGGCTCAGAACACAGATACGCAGTATTTT. Encoded protein: CASSLAQNTDTQYF.

The chain carries TRBV7-9 and TRBJ2-7; TRBD1 matches 8 bases. J gave up 6 bases and V 5 bases, and 6 bases lay outside the gene matches. This CDR3 is built from 13 residues. Germline loops: CDR1 SEHNR, CDR2 FQNEAQ (reference sequence). In nucleotides, the CDR3 is TGTGCCAGCAGCCCGGACAGGGTAGGCGAGCAGTACTTC. Its protein is CASSPDRVGEQYF.

This sequence joins TRBV6-1 and TRBJ1-3; TRBD1 might be the D (5 bases). The CDR3 contains 17 residues. CDR1 is MNHNS, CDR2 SASEGT, per germline. Trimming shortened V by 0 bases and J by 4 bases, and 16 bases separated the two germline ends. The CDR3 DNA is TGTGCCAGCAGTGAAGCCGATACATGGGGGAGGGGAAACACCATATATTTT. Translated: CASSEADTWGRGNTIYF.

The V gene is TRBV3-1 (or the pseudogene TRBV3-2), the J gene TRBJ2-7, with TRBD1 as a possible D gene (5 bases). Trimming shortened V by 4 bases and J by 4 bases, and 14 bases separated the two germline ends. The CDR3 consists of 14 residues. Germline lookup yields CDR1 LGHDT and CDR2 YNNKEL (reference sequence). DNA for the CDR3: TGTGCCAGCAGCCCAACGACACAGGCGTACGAGCAGTACTTC. Translating gives CASSPTTQAYEQYF.

V and J are TRBV6-4 and TRBJ2-1; TRBD1 matches at 8 bases. CDR1 is MRHNA, CDR2 SNTAGT, per germline. The ends lost 11 bases at V and 0 bases at J; junction bases unmatched: 6. This CDR3 has 14 residues. CDR3 sequence (DNA): TGTGCCTGGACAGGGTTAAGCTCCTACAATGAGCAGTTCTTC. Translated, it gives CAWTGLSSYNEQFF.

The rearrangement links TRBV5-8 to TRBJ2-5, with 10 bases aligning to TRBD2. The ends lost 1 base at V and 4 bases at J; junction bases unmatched: 4. This CDR3 contains 15 residues. Germline CDR1 and CDR2: SGHTS and YDEGEE. In DNA form, the CDR3 reads TGTGCCAGCAGCTTGTACTCTAGCGGGGGAGAGACCCAGTACTTC. It yields the protein CASSLYSSGGETQYF.

The gene calls are TRBV9 and TRBJ2-1; D might be TRBD2 (7 bases). The germline V gene has CDR1 SGDLS and CDR2 YYNGEE. Trimming shortened V by 0 bases and J by 3 bases, and 13 bases separated the two germline ends. This CDR3 region has 16 residues. The CDR3 DNA follows: TGTGCCAGCAGCGTAGGGGCGGGGGACAACTACAATGAGCAGTTCTTC. Its protein is CASSVGAGDNYNEQFF. The whole variable domain, remainder taken from reference TRBV9 and TRBJ2-1, is DSGVTQTPKHLITATGQRVTLRCSPRSGDLSVYWYQQSLDQGLQFLIQYYNGEERAKGNILERFSAQQFPDLHSELNLSSLELGDSALYFCASSVGAGDNYNEQFFGPGTRLTVL.

The rearrangement uses TRBV18 and TRBJ2-1, with a tentative D call TRBD1 (8 bases). The CDR3 is 19 residues long. From germline, CDR1 is KGHSH and CDR2 LQKENI. The V gene lost 0 bases and the J gene lost 0 bases, with 18 bases spanning the gap. The CDR3 loop reads CASSPPRGTGRSSYNEQFF. CDR3 in DNA: TGTGCCAGCTCACCACCGCGGGGGACAGGACGGAGCTCCTACAATGAGCAGTTCTTC.

V gene TRBV7-9 combines with J gene TRBJ1-5; weak D call: TRBD1 (6 bases). From germline, CDR1 is SEHNR and CDR2 FQNEAQ (reference sequence). Trimming took off 2 bases at V and 7 bases at J, with 6 bases between the two ends. This CDR3 is built from 12 residues. DNA for the CDR3: TGTGCCAGCAGCTTACAGGGGCAGCCCCAGCATTTT. Translated, it gives CASSLQGQPQHF.

The chain combines TRBV12-5 with TRBJ2-3; 8 bases map to TRBD2. The trim removed 6 bases at V and 0 bases at J, leaving 8 bases unmatched. There are 16 residues in the CDR3. Germline values: CDR1 LGHNT, CDR2 FRNRAP. CDR3 sequence (DNA): TGTGCTAGTGGCCCCGGGAGGGGGGGGAGCACAGATACGCAGTATTTT. Its translation: CASGPGRGGSTDTQYF.

The chain uses TRBV9 and TRBJ1-3; 8 bases are a match to TRBD1. V was clipped by 7 bases and J by 0 bases; unmatched bases: 3. From germline, CDR1 is SGDLS and CDR2 YYNGEE. The length of the CDR3 is 14 residues. CDR3 residues: CASGQGPSGNTIYF. In DNA form, the CDR3 reads TGTGCCAGCGGACAGGGCCCCTCTGGAAACACCATATATTTT.

The J gene is TRBJ2-5, the V gene TRBV6-2 or TRBV6-3; 11 nucleotides align to TRBD2. The CDR3 extends over 18 amino acids. Losses at the gene ends were 2 bases for V and 1 base for J; bases not matched to a gene: 9. CDR1 and CDR2 (germline): MNHEY, SVGEGT. CDR3 in amino acids: CASSYPYRLAGPQETQYF. CDR3 nucleotides: TGTGCCAGCAGTTACCCATATCGACTAGCGGGGCCCCAAGAGACCCAGTACTTC.

As regards this clone: Other nucleotide sequences in the sample specify the same CDR3. This chain joins TRBV28 and TRBJ1-2; no firm D call. Trimming took off 1 base at V and 0 bases at J, with 6 bases between the two ends. The CDR3 covers 14 residues. CDR1 and CDR2 (germline): MDHEN, SYDVKM. The CDR3 DNA follows: TGTGCCAGCAGTTTATCCCTTACTAACTATGGCTACACCTTC. Encoded protein: CASSLSLTNYGYTF.

The CDR3: CASSGTEGGGPHNEQFF. The DNA for the CDR3 is TGTGCCAGCAGCGGGACTGAGGGGGGGGGCCCCCACAATGAGCAGTTCTTC. V usage is TRBV7-2 and J usage is TRBJ2-1; the D gene is possibly TRBD2 (7 bases). This CDR3 contains 17 residues. Germline V gene lookup returns CDR1 SGHTA and CDR2 FQGNSA. Trimming stripped 5 bases from V and 5 bases from J, with 22 bases between.

The rearrangement links TRBV5-5 to TRBJ2-2; D may be TRBD1 (6 bases). Germline CDR1 reads SGHKS; CDR2 reads YYEKEE (reference sequence). V was pared by 3 bases and J by 4 bases, with 7 bases between. The CDR3 runs 13 residues. CDR3 protein: CASSSQGTGELFF. Here the CDR3 DNA reads TGTGCCAGCAGCTCACAGGGCACCGGGGAGCTGTTTTTT.

The chain recombines TRBV28 with TRBJ2-6; possible D gene TRBD1, 5 bases. Germline values: CDR1 MDHEN, CDR2 SYDVKM. The CDR3 is 17 amino acids. Between the trimmed V and J ends, which lost 3 bases and 4 bases, there was a span of 16 bases. The DNA of the CDR3 is TGTGCCAGCAGTTTCCGTGCCGCAGGGCGAGGGGCCAACGTCCTGACTTTC. It yields the protein CASSFRAAGRGANVLTF.

In the case of this clone: At one end the junction does not follow the germline gene, possibly because of a read error. The chain carries TRBV7-7 and TRBJ2-2; 10 bases map to TRBD2. This CDR3 is 15 amino acids long. Germline V gene data show CDR1 as SSHAT and CDR2 as FNYEAQ (reference sequence). This CDR3 reads CASSPSGGAPGELFF. The CDR3 nucleotides are TGTGCTAGCAGCCCCAGCGGGGGGGCCCCCGGGGAGCTGTTTTTT.